This TCR beta chain was found in a study of blood T cell repertoires in COVID-19. Study-level background: Samples representing acute and convalescent COVID-19 were sourced from the United States, Italy and Spain. T cells, B-cell-depleted T cells, or PBMCs provided the cDNA or gDNA that served as material.

Profiled with immunoSEQ multiplex PCR; TCRdb holds only in-frame clones, not every one. The data contain 60,000 to 100,000 clones, about 90% of them singletons. The V and J ends lost 5 bases and 4 bases, in that order; junction bases with no gene match: 9. CDR1 and CDR2 (germline): LNHNV, YYDKDF (reference sequence). CDR3 length: 15 residues. What was sequenced was peripheral blood. The rearrangement uses TRBV15 and TRBJ1-1; 8 bases fit TRBD1. This sequence was found in a man aged 45-65 years with active COVID-19. CDR3 nucleotides: TGTGCCACCAGCGGAACAGGGGGGTCGGTCACTGAAGCTTTCTTT. Translating it yields CATSGTGGSVTEAFF.